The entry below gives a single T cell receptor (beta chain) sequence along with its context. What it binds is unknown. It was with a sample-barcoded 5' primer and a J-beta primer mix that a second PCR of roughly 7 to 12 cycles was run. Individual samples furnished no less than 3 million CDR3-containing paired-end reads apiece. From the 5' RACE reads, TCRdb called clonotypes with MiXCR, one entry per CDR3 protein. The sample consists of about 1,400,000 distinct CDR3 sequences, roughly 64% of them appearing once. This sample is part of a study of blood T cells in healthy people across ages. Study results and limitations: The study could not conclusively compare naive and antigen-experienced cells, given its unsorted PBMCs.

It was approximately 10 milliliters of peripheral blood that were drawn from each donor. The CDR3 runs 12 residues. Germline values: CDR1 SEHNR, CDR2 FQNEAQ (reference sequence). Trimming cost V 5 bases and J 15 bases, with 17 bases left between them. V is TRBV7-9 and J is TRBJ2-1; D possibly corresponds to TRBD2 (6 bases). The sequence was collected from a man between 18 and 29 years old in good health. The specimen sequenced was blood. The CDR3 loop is CASSPPDYVAFF. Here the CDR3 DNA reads TGTGCCAGCAGCCCCCCGGACTACGTTGCGTTCTTC.